Below are 23 T cell receptor beta chains sequenced from a single sample in a study of blood T cell repertoires in COVID-19. Produced via immunoSEQ multiplex PCR; TCRdb's table is partial and in-frame only. The sample has 250,000 to 300,000 clones, around 81% seen once. Sequenced sample: peripheral blood. Receptor source: a woman aged 55 to 70 with active or convalescent COVID-19.

The chain carries TRBV2 and TRBJ1-1, with 8 bases identical to TRBD1. Germline V gene lookup returns CDR1 SNHLY and CDR2 FYNNEI. The CDR3 totals 13 residues. The junction had 5 bases not matched to a gene; V was cut back by 5 bases and J by 6 bases. The CDR3 is CASSSGQGPEAFF. The CDR3 coding sequence is TGTGCCAGCAGTTCCGGACAGGGCCCTGAAGCTTTCTTT. The whole variable domain, remainder taken from reference TRBV2 and TRBJ1-1, is EPEVTQTPSHQVTQMGQEVILRCVPISNHLYFYWYRQILGQKVEFLVSFYNNEISEKSEIFDDQFSVERPDGSNFTLKIRSTKLEDSAMYFCASSSGQGPEAFFGQGTRLTVV.

This clone has just a few counts. The chain recombines TRBV7-9 with TRBJ2-3; a weak D match, TRBD2 (5 bases). Trimming pared 0 bases from V and 6 bases from J, leaving 16 bases between. The germline V gene encodes CDR1 SEHNR and CDR2 FQNEAQ (reference sequence). This CDR3 region has 16 residues. The CDR3 spells CASSLALGALTDTQYF. The DNA of the CDR3 is TGTGCCAGCAGCTTAGCGTTGGGAGCCCTTACGGATACGCAGTATTTT.

The sample holds one count of this clone. This chain uses TRBV4-2 with TRBJ2-2, with TRBD2 as a possible D gene (5 bases). Germline V gives CDR1 LGHNA, CDR2 YNFKEQ. V was cut by 4 bases and J by 5 bases, with 26 bases left in between. The CDR3 contains 19 residues. As DNA, the CDR3 is TGTGCCAGCAGCCGCGACCCGTCCGGGTCCGGGAAGAGGACCGGGGAGCTGTTTTTT. Encoded protein: CASSRDPSGSGKRTGELFF.

The rearrangement uses TRBV2 and TRBJ2-3; 8 bases are shared with TRBD2. Germline CDR1 reads SNHLY; CDR2 reads FYNNEI. With 0 bases clipped from V and 5 bases from J, the junction kept 7 bases outside the gene matches. The CDR3 spans 16 residues. CDR3 in amino acids: CASSEASGGPKDTQYF. CDR3 DNA: TGTGCCAGCAGTGAAGCGTCGGGGGGGCCAAAAGATACGCAGTATTTT.

V usage is TRBV6-5 and J usage is TRBJ2-1; TRBD1 matches 7 bases. CDR1 and CDR2 (germline): MNHEY, SVGAGI. This CDR3 has 11 amino acids. Trimming cost V 7 bases and J 6 bases; bases outside gene matches: 0. The CDR3 is CASTGGNEQFF. The CDR3 DNA reads TGTGCCAGCACAGGGGGCAATGAGCAGTTCTTC.

This chain joins TRBV7-9 and TRBJ2-1; 7 bases fit TRBD2. Losses at the gene ends were 1 base for V and 6 bases for J; bases not matched to a gene: 9. This CDR3 spans 16 amino acids. Per germline, CDR1 SEHNR and CDR2 FQNEAQ (reference sequence). CDR3 sequence (DNA): TGTGCCAGCAGCTTAGGTTTAAGGGGCGGGGGCAATGAGCAGTTCTTC. As protein: CASSLGLRGGGNEQFF.

A few counts support this clone. The chain joins TRBV6-6 to TRBJ1-2; no clear D gene. CDR3 length equals 11 residues. Germline assignment: CDR1 MNHNY and CDR2 SVGAGI (reference sequence). The V gene lost 7 bases and the J gene lost 5 bases, with 8 bases spanning the gap. CDR3 protein: CASTRDYGYTF. DNA of the CDR3: TGTGCCAGCACCCGCGATTATGGCTACACCTTC.

This clone appeared a single time. This chain joins TRBV5-6 and TRBJ1-3; maybe TRBD1 (5 bases). The germline V gene encodes CDR1 SGHDT and CDR2 YYEEEE. The CDR3 runs to 15 residues. The V gene lost 4 bases and the J gene lost 1 base, with 12 bases spanning the gap. CDR3 nucleotide sequence: TGTGCCAGCAGCCTGACGGGGGAGTCTGGAAACACCATATATTTT. Its protein product is CASSLTGESGNTIYF.

CDR3 residues: CASSQVPSGGRTDTQYF. The CDR3 DNA reads as TGCGCCAGCAGCCAAGTTCCCTCAGGGGGCAGGACAGATACGCAGTATTTT. The chain recombines TRBV4-1 with TRBJ2-3, with TRBD1 matching over 8 bases. The CDR3 is 17 amino acids. The germline V gene encodes CDR1 MGHRA and CDR2 YSYEKL. The V and J ends lost 1 base and 3 bases, in that order; junction bases with no gene match: 9.

This chain links TRBV19 with TRBJ1-2, with D possibly matching TRBD1 (5 bases). Germline lookup yields CDR1 LNHDA and CDR2 SQIVND (reference sequence). V shed 10 bases and J shed 8 bases, with 11 bases lying between them. The CDR3 totals 10 residues. The DNA of the CDR3 is TGTGCCACCATAGGGGAAGGCTACACCTTC. This encodes CATIGEGYTF.

The rearrangement links TRBV6-5 to TRBJ1-2, with 7 bases fitting TRBD1. Losses at the gene ends were 0 bases for V and 8 bases for J; bases not matched to a gene: 9. CDR1 and CDR2 (germline): MNHEY, SVGAGI. This CDR3 is built from 15 residues. The CDR3: CASSYSVPDRDGYTF. Here the CDR3 DNA reads TGTGCCAGCAGTTACTCTGTTCCCGACAGGGACGGCTACACCTTC.

V and J are TRBV15 and TRBJ1-2; D possibly corresponds to TRBD1 (6 bases). The CDR3 runs 14 residues. The germline gives CDR1 LNHNV, CDR2 YYDKDF (reference sequence). Between the trimmed V and J ends, which lost 3 bases and 8 bases, there was a span of 16 bases. DNA of the CDR3: TGTGCCACCAGCAGCCGGCCGCCGAGGGGGGGCTACACCTTC. The encoded protein is CATSSRPPRGGYTF.

The chain uses TRBV4-3 and TRBJ2-4; 9 positions match TRBD1. The V gene end was trimmed by 0 bases and the J gene end by 8 bases; junction bases not matched to a gene: 11. This CDR3 comprises 17 residues. Germline lookup yields CDR1 LGHNA and CDR2 YSLEER. CDR3 protein: CASSQDKYNRGLDIQYF. In nucleotides, the CDR3 is TGCGCCAGCAGCCAAGACAAGTACAACAGGGGGCTGGACATTCAGTACTTC.

J is TRBJ2-6 and V is TRBV3-1 (or the pseudogene TRBV3-2); maybe TRBD2 (5 bases). The V end lost 0 bases, the J end lost 0 bases, and 6 bases lay between the germline ends. The CDR3 extends over 16 amino acids. Germline CDR1 and CDR2: LGHDT and YNNKEL (reference sequence). CDR3 region: CASSQDAGSGANVLTF. CDR3 DNA: TGTGCCAGCAGCCAAGATGCGGGCTCTGGGGCCAACGTCCTGACTTTC.

The chain couples TRBV11-2 to TRBJ1-4; D call uncertain. Trimming left V 8 bases short and J 8 bases short, with 15 bases between. The V gene's germline CDR1 is SGHAT and CDR2 FQNNGV. The CDR3 consists of 13 residues. CDR3 sequence (DNA): TGTGCCAGCCGCGAGGCGGGGAAAGAAAAACTGTTTTTT. It translates to CASREAGKEKLFF.

The chain joins TRBV9 to TRBJ2-3, with 11 nucleotides matching TRBD2. From germline, CDR1 is SGDLS and CDR2 YYNGEE. This CDR3 region has 16 residues. Unmatched junction bases numbered 5, after V lost 2 bases and J lost 3 bases. CDR3 nucleotides: TGTGCCAGCAGCGTGGGCCCTAGCGGGGGGACAGATACGCAGTATTTT. Protein: CASSVGPSGGTDTQYF.

The chain employs TRBV7-3 and TRBJ1-5; 8 bases map to TRBD1. This CDR3 has 13 residues. Germline V CDR1 and CDR2: SGHTA, FQGTGA. Unmatched junction bases numbered 2, after V lost 5 bases and J lost 5 bases. The DNA of the CDR3 is TGTGCCAGCAGCCAGGGGGCTGATCAGCCCCAGCATTTT. As protein: CASSQGADQPQHF.

This sequence joins TRBV18 and TRBJ2-7, with 9 bases that match TRBD2. Germline V lookup: CDR1 KGHSH, CDR2 LQKENI. V shed 0 bases, J shed 3 bases, and the junction held 6 bases outside the gene matches. CDR3 size: 16 residues. CDR3 in amino acids: CASSPPLSGGRYEQYF. Here the CDR3 DNA reads TGTGCCAGCTCACCACCTCTTAGCGGGGGCCGCTACGAGCAGTACTTC.

The chain combines TRBV11-2 with TRBJ1-1; 9 bases are a match to TRBD1. J was trimmed by 4 bases and V by 5 bases; bases with no gene match: 14. This CDR3 has 17 residues. Germline loops: CDR1 SGHAT, CDR2 FQNNGV. CDR3 coding DNA: TGTGCCAGCAGCAATTACAGGGGGCCGAGTAGGAGCACTGAAGCTTTCTTT. This codes for CASSNYRGPSRSTEAFF.

This clone was recorded only once. This CDR3 is also generated by other DNA sequences in the sample. The V gene is TRBV18, the J gene TRBJ2-7; tentative D call: TRBD2 (5 bases). Germline V gives CDR1 KGHSH, CDR2 LQKENI. The length of the CDR3 is 12 residues. Trimming took off 2 bases at V and 4 bases at J, with 6 bases between the two ends. CDR3 in DNA: TGTGCCAGCTCACCAGAGGGTTACGAGCAGTACTTC. Translating it yields CASSPEGYEQYF.

V usage is TRBV9 and J usage is TRBJ2-1, with 14 positions matching TRBD2. The CDR3 loop spans 16 amino acids. The V segment lost 4 bases and the J segment 7 bases; nucleotides outside the gene matches: 7. From germline, CDR1 is SGDLS and CDR2 YYNGEE. The CDR3 sequence: CASSPTSGGAVNEQFF. The CDR3 region has the DNA TGTGCCAGCAGCCCGACTAGCGGGGGGGCGGTAAATGAGCAGTTCTTC.

The chain links TRBV5-1 to TRBJ2-2; D may be TRBD2 (6 bases). Trimming stripped 4 bases from V and 6 bases from J, with 22 bases between. This CDR3 contains 17 residues. In germline, CDR1 is SGHRS, CDR2 YFSETQ. The CDR3 loop is CASSPRDSNLGPGELFF. The CDR3 DNA reads TGCGCCAGCAGCCCCCGGGACTCCAACCTAGGCCCCGGGGAGCTGTTTTTT.

This clone appeared a single time. The chain has TRBV2 and TRBJ2-2; D is possibly TRBD2 (5 bases). V was clipped by 4 bases and J by 5 bases, with 14 bases between them. Per germline, CDR1 SNHLY and CDR2 FYNNEI. The CDR3 is 15 residues long. The CDR3 nucleotides are TGTGCCAGCAGTGCCGTTAGCGTTAAGACCGGGGAGCTGTTTTTT. The encoded protein is CASSAVSVKTGELFF.